Detailed here is one TCR beta chain. Its antigen is still unknown. Profiled with immunoSEQ multiplex PCR; TCRdb holds only in-frame clones, not every one. The repertoire includes fewer than 15,000 clones, around 80% of them detected once, and approximately 4% sits in the top ten. The sample's time point: neoterminal ileum biopsy at postoperative endoscopy, about 6 months after surgery. This entry is derived from a study of T cell repertoires in ileal Crohn's disease. Study-wide results and caveats: All patients with clonality above 26.8% had endoscopic recurrence. Compared with non-smokers, active smokers at surgery showed more clonal expansions.

Sequencing input: ileal tissue. The sequence was collected from an adult with Crohn's disease.

The chain's CDR3 is CAISRGLADTYEQYF. CDR3 nucleotide sequence: TGTGCCATCAGCCGAGGACTAGCAGACACCTACGAGCAGTACTTC. V and J are TRBV10-3 and TRBJ2-7; 8 bases are shared with TRBD2. V lost 6 bases to trimming and J lost 2 bases; unmatched junction nucleotides: 9. The germline CDR1 and CDR2 sequences are ENHRY and SYGVKD. The CDR3 consists of 15 residues.